Listed here are 12 T cell receptor beta chains from one sample, sequenced in a study of T cells in localized non-small cell lung cancer (dated by TCRdb to the early 2020s). The library was built by means of the immunoSEQ multiplex PCR assay. This immuneACCESS table, as held by TCRdb, lists in-frame sequences with V and J called but not all clones. Of the missing ones, under half trace to an unresolved V gene in checked studies; the others have no known cause. A total of about 70,000 clones appear in this sample, about 90% of them only once. 21% of the sample lies in the top ten. The sequencing here drew on peripheral blood, taken before any cancer treatment. These receptors all stem from a male donor aged 60 or over with stage III squamous cell lung carcinoma.

A single count supports this clone. This chain connects TRBV27 to TRBJ2-2; D might be TRBD1 (6 bases). The V gene's germline CDR1 is MNHEY and CDR2 SMNVEV (reference sequence). V lost 9 bases, J lost 4 bases, and 12 bases lay in between. The length of the CDR3 is 13 residues. The CDR3 here is CASKDSPTGELFF. In nucleotides, the CDR3 is TGTGCCAGTAAGGACAGTCCCACCGGGGAGCTGTTTTTT.

The gene calls are TRBV5-1 and TRBJ1-2; 7 bases fit TRBD1. With V trimmed by 3 bases and J by 8 bases, 10 bases remained unmatched. The length of the CDR3 is 14 residues. CDR1 is SGHRS and CDR2 is YFSETQ in the germline V gene. The CDR3 DNA reads TGCGCCAGCAGCTCGTCGACAGGGAATGTAGGCTACACCTTC. It translates to CASSSSTGNVGYTF.

The CDR3 nucleotides are TGTGCCAGCAGCTTAGGAGGGGGGGCAGGGATGACCCAGTACTTC. It is translated as CASSLGGGAGMTQYF. The gene calls are TRBV7-8 and TRBJ2-5; D might be TRBD2 (7 bases). The CDR3 is 15 amino acids. V was clipped by 1 base and J by 7 bases, with 16 bases between them. Germline V gene sequence: CDR1 SGHVS, CDR2 FQNEAQ.

The V call is TRBV25-1, the J call TRBJ2-1; D could derive from TRBD1 or TRBD2 (6 bases each). Germline V gives CDR1 MGHDK, CDR2 SYGVNS. This CDR3 contains 18 residues. V shed 4 bases and J shed 5 bases, with 24 bases lying between them. CDR3 nucleotides: TGTGCCAGCAGTGGAGCCGGGGGCGGTAATACAGGCCACAATGAGCAGTTCTTC. This translates into CASSGAGGGNTGHNEQFF.

This chain links TRBV9 with TRBJ2-3; no definite D call. Looked up from germline, CDR1 is SGDLS and CDR2 is YYNGEE. The CDR3 has 15 residues. V lost 2 bases, J lost 2 bases, and 12 bases lay in between. The CDR3 DNA reads as TGTGCCAGCAGCGTCTTAGGGAATCCCACAGATACGCAGTATTTT. Its protein product is CASSVLGNPTDTQYF.

The chain recombines TRBV7-6 with TRBJ1-6, with 8 bases that match TRBD1. CDR1 SGHVS and CDR2 FNYEAQ come from the germline V gene. V lost 4 bases and J lost 9; bases outside the gene matches: 5. The CDR3 has 14 amino acids. In DNA, the CDR3 is TGTGCCAGCAGCTACGGACAGGGTCCTTCACCCCTCCACTTT. As protein: CASSYGQGPSPLHF.

V is TRBV6-5 and J is TRBJ1-1; 8 bases fit TRBD1. Losses at the gene ends were 6 bases for V and 5 bases for J; bases not matched to a gene: 8. This CDR3 has 14 residues. The germline gives CDR1 MNHEY, CDR2 SVGAGI. The CDR3 sequence is CASRKQGAQTEAFF. The DNA of the CDR3 is TGTGCCAGCAGGAAGCAGGGGGCCCAAACTGAAGCTTTCTTT.

V usage is TRBV7-9 and J usage is TRBJ2-3, with 8 bases that match TRBD2. Per germline, CDR1 SEHNR and CDR2 FQNEAQ (reference sequence). V was clipped by 1 base and J by 0 bases; unmatched bases: 9. The CDR3 is 18 residues long. The CDR3 sequence is CASSLGISGAPSTDTQYF. The CDR3 bases are TGTGCCAGCAGCTTAGGAATTAGCGGGGCTCCTAGCACAGATACGCAGTATTTT.

The V call is TRBV5-6, the J call TRBJ2-3; maybe TRBD2 (6 bases). The germline CDR1 and CDR2 sequences are SGHDT and YYEEEE. V dropped 2 bases and J dropped 5 bases, with 9 bases sitting between them. The CDR3 has 13 residues. The CDR3 bases are TGTGCCAGCAGCTTTCGGGGAGGAGATACGCAGTATTTT. Its protein is CASSFRGGDTQYF.

The chain links TRBV20-1 to TRBJ2-5; tentative D call: TRBD1 (5 bases). The CDR3 runs 11 residues. Germline assignment: CDR1 DFQATT and CDR2 SNEGSKA (reference sequence). Trimming pared 5 bases from V and 4 bases from J, leaving 8 bases between. The CDR3 sequence is CSALGAETQYF. The CDR3 nucleotides read TGCAGTGCTCTTGGGGCAGAGACCCAGTACTTC.

This chain connects TRBV9 to TRBJ1-4, with 7 nucleotides matching TRBD1. CDR1 SGDLS and CDR2 YYNGEE come from the germline V gene. The CDR3 length is 15 residues. J lost 4 bases, V lost 5 bases, and 8 bases had no gene match. In nucleotides, the CDR3 is TGTGCCAGCAGTGGTACAGGGGACCTTAATGAAAAACTGTTTTTT. Its protein product is CASSGTGDLNEKLFF.

The CDR3 is CASSLTGPVRLNTEAFF. DNA for the CDR3: TGCGCCAGCAGCTTGACAGGGCCGGTCCGGTTGAACACTGAAGCTTTCTTT. J is TRBJ1-1 and V is TRBV5-1; D possibly corresponds to TRBD1 (6 bases). Germline assignment: CDR1 SGHRS and CDR2 YFSETQ. V was cut by 1 base and J by 0 bases, with 16 bases left in between. The CDR3 runs to 17 residues.